This is a list of T cell receptor beta chains from one sample in a study of T cell repertoires in cytomegalovirus infection. TCRdb redid the calling of the reads with MiXCR, one entry per CDR3 protein. The table has about a million distinct CDR3 sequences, around a third seen once; the top ten hold more than 13%. Their antigen targets remain unknown. This specimen was cultured CD8+ T cells from PBMCs, taken from culture after CMV antigen stimulation. These receptors were taken from a human donor in good health (CMV status not recorded). Some clones in this sample may be carry-over from other donors' samples. Both conserved end residues are part of each CDR3. The order of the fields is J gene, clone size, CDR3 length, D gene, V gene, CDR3 DNA, CDR3 protein. D genes are given only for firm matches. Clone sizes are given selectively: once, few, many, or a class where the clone is expanded.

TRBJ2-5	few	18	TRBD2	TRBV15	TGTGCCACCAGCAGAGGGGGCCAGCGGGGAATTCCTCAAGAGACCCAGTACTTC	CATSRGGQRGIPQETQYF
TRBJ1-1	once	15	.	TRBV4-1	TGCGCCAGCAGCCAAGATTGGGGGTCCTTCGCTGAAGCTTTCTTT	CASSQDWGSFAEAFF
TRBJ1-5	.	15	TRBD1	TRBV15	TGTGCCACCAGCGTTGGACAGGGTGCGTTTTATCCCCAGCATTTT	CATSVGQGAFYPQHF
TRBJ1-1	many	14	TRBD1	TRBV12-3/TRBV12-4	TGTGCCAGCAGTCCGACAGGGCCCGACACTGAAGCTTTCTTT	CASSPTGPDTEAFF
TRBJ1-2	.	14	.	TRBV6-5	TGTGCCAGCAGTTACTCGCGGGACAACTATGGCTACACCTTC	CASSYSRDNYGYTF
TRBJ1-2	.	14	.	TRBV7-2	TGTGCCAGCAGCTTAATTGGGGTGGACTATGGCTACACCTTC	CASSLIGVDYGYTF
TRBJ2-2	few	14	.	TRBV6-2/TRBV6-3	TGTGCCAGCAGTTACCCAAGGGACACCGGGGAGCTGTTTTTT	CASSYPRDTGELFF
TRBJ1-2	.	13	.	TRBV6-1	TGTGCCATTCCCGCTACTGGTAACTATGGCTACACCTTC	CAIPATGNYGYTF
TRBJ1-1	few	14	.	TRBV12-5	TGTGCTAGTGGTTTGCCTTTCATGAACACTGAAGCTTTCTTT	CASGLPFMNTEAFF
TRBJ2-6	few	17	.	TRBV28	TGTGCCAGCAGGGATCATCTAATTAACTCTGGGGCCAACGTCCTGACTTTC	CASRDHLINSGANVLTF
TRBJ2-1	.	17	.	TRBV25-1	TGTGCCAGCAGTGAATATGGGCAGCCGAGCTCCTACAATGAGCAGTTCTTC	CASSEYGQPSSYNEQFF
TRBJ2-6	few	16	.	TRBV5-6	TGTGCCAGCAGCTTGCCAGGGGTCTCTGGGGCCAACGTCCTGACTTTC	CASSLPGVSGANVLTF
TRBJ2-3	.	14	TRBD1	TRBV5-1	TGTGCCAGCAGCTCCAGGGGGCTGGGAGATACGCAGTATTTT	CASSSRGLGDTQYF
TRBJ1-3	many	15	.	TRBV7-2	TGTGCCAGCAGCTTAATCGAGGGACCGAGAAACACCATATATTTT	CASSLIEGPRNTIYF
TRBJ1-5	once	13	.	TRBV13	TGTGCCAGCAGCCGGGGACTTAGGCAGCCCCAGCATTTT	CASSRGLRQPQHF
TRBJ2-3	.	16	.	TRBV28	TGTGCCAGCACCAATACCGGCCGGGATAGCACAGATACGCAGTATTTT	CASTNTGRDSTDTQYF
TRBJ1-2	.	12	.	TRBV29-1	TGCAGCGTTGCTAACGGACTTTATGGCTACACCTTC	CSVANGLYGYTF
TRBJ1-1	.	14	.	TRBV27	TGTGCCAGCCAAGACCCCTTGAGGGGGGATGAAGCTTTCTTT	CASQDPLRGDEAFF
TRBJ2-1	.	18	TRBD2	TRBV12-5	TGTGCTAGTGGTTTGCCCCCCTTTAGCGGGATCACTGACAATGAGCAGTTCTTC	CASGLPPFSGITDNEQFF
TRBJ2-1	.	11	TRBD1	TRBV6-5	TGTGCCAGCAGACAGGGGACTGAGCAGTTCTTC	CASRQGTEQFF
TRBJ2-7	few	15	.	TRBV27	TGTGCCAGCAGTTTATCGTCAGGGGGGATCTACGAGCAGTACTTC	CASSLSSGGIYEQYF
TRBJ2-1	many	15	TRBD1	TRBV7-8	TGTGCCAGCAGCGTACAGGGGGACCTTTACAATGAGCAGTTCTTC	CASSVQGDLYNEQFF